These T cell receptor beta chains were read from a single sample in a study of CD8+ T cells in alopecia areata. Assay used: immunoSEQ multiplex PCR; TCRdb lists only in-frame clones, some missing. The sample holds 90,000 to 130,000 clones, approximately 50% seen once. The sample was NKG2D-low CD8+ T cells sorted from blood. The receptors come from a human donor with alopecia areata. CDR3s leave out the opening cysteine and the closing phenylalanine or tryptophan.

V	J	CDR3
TRBV7-2	TRBJ2-7	ASSLAEQTYEQY
TRBV28	TRBJ2-7	ASSFEDEQY
TRBV9	TRBJ2-1	ASSTAGAGNEQF
TRBV7-8	TRBJ2-2	ASRDTGAWELF
TRBV9	TRBJ1-5	ASSVGGSNQPQH
TRBV5-1	TRBJ2-2	ASSGVAGGPWELF
TRBV27	TRBJ2-7	ASSQRGGYEQY
TRBV5-1	TRBJ2-3	ASSYLSAGGDTQY
TRBV11-2	TRBJ2-7	ASSLSTSYEQY
TRBV15	TRBJ2-4	ATSRDRVNIQY
TRBV6-5	TRBJ2-1	ASSRGLHNEQF
TRBV4-1	TRBJ1-1	ASSQGSNTEAF
TRBV13	TRBJ2-1	ASSLRLERDEQF
TRBV7-6	TRBJ2-5	ASSLSQKYQETQY
TRBV9	TRBJ1-1	ASSGGQTIEAF
TRBV5-1	TRBJ2-7	ASSQTSASTYEQY
TRBV7-9	TRBJ2-1	ASSLVSLSANEQF
TRBV4-1	TRBJ1-6	ASSHDPLPGPNSPLH
TRBV27	TRBJ2-2	ASTAGFGITGELF
TRBV11-2	TRBJ1-2	ASSFGTGDYGYT
TRBV20-1	TRBJ2-5	SARLQETQY
TRBV7-9	TRBJ1-1	ASSSPGPDAF
TRBV19	TRBJ1-2	ASGGNYGYT